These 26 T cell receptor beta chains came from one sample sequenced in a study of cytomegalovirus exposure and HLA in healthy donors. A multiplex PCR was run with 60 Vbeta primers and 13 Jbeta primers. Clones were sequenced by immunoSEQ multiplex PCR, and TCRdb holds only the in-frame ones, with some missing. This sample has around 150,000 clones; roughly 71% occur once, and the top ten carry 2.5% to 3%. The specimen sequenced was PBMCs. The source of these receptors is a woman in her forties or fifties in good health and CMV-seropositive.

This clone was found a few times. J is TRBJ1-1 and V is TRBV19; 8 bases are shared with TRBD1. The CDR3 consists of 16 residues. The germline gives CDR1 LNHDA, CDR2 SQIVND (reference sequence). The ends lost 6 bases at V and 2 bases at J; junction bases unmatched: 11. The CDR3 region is CASRDTGQGFNTEAFF. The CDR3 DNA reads TGTGCCAGTAGGGATACTGGACAGGGATTTAACACTGAAGCTTTCTTT.

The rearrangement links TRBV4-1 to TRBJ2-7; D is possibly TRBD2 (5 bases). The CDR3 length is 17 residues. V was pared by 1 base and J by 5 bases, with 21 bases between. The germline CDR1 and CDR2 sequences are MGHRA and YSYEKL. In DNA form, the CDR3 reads TGCGCCAGCAGCCAAGCTCCCCCAAGAGGGAAAGGCAACGAGCAGTACTTC. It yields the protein CASSQAPPRGKGNEQYF.

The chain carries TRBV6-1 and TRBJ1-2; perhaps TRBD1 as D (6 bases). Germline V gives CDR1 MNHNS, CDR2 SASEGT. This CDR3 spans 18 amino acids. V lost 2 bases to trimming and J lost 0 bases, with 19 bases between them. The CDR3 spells CASSELLGGGKTNYGYTF. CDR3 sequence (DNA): TGTGCCAGCAGTGAACTGTTGGGGGGGGGCAAAACTAACTATGGCTACACCTTC.

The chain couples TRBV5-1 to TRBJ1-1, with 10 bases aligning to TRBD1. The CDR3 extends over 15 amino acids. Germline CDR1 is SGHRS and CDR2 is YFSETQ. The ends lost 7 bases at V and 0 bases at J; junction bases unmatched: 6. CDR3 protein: CASGSGQGLNTEAFF. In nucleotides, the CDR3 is TGCGCCAGCGGATCGGGACAGGGGTTGAACACTGAAGCTTTCTTT.

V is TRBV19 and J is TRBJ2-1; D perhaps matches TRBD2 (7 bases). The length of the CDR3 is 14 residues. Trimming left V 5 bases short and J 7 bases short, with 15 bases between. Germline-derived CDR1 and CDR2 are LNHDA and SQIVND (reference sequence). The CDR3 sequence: CASSVRGGGNEQFF. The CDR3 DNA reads TGTGCCAGTAGTGTTAGGGGGGGTGGTAATGAGCAGTTCTTC.

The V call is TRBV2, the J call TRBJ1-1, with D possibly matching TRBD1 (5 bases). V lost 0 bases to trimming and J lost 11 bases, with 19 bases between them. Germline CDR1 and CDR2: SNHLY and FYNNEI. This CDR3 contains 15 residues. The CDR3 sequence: CASSEARNNQGTAFF. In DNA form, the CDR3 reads TGTGCCAGCAGTGAAGCGCGAAACAACCAGGGCACGGCTTTCTTT.

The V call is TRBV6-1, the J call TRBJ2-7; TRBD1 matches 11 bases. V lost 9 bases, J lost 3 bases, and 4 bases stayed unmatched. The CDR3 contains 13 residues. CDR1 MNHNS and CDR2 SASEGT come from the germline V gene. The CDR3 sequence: CASPGQGDYEQYF. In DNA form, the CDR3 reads TGTGCCAGTCCGGGACAGGGGGACTACGAGCAGTACTTC.

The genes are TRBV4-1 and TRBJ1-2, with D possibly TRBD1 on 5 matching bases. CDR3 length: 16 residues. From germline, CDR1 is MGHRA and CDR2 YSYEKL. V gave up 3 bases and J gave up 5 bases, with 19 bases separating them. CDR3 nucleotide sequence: TGCGCCAGCAGCCAGACATTCGCGACAGCGTGGTATGGCTACACCTTC. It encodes CASSQTFATAWYGYTF.

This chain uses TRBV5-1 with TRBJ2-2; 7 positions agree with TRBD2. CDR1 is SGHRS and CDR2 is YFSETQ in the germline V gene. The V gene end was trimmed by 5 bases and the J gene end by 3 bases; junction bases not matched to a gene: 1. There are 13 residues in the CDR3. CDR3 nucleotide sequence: TGCGCCAGCAGTGGGGGGGACACCGGGGAGCTGTTTTTT. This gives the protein CASSGGDTGELFF.

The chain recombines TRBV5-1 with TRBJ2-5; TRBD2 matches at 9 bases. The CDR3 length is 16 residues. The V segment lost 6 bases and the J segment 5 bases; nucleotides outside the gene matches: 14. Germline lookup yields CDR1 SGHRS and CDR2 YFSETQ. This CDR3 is CASKSLRGGPGETQYF. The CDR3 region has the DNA TGCGCCAGCAAGTCTTTGCGGGGGGGTCCGGGGGAGACCCAGTACTTC.

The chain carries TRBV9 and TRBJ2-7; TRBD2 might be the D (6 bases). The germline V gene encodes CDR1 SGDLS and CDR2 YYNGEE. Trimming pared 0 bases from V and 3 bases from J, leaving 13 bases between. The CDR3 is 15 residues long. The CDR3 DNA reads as TGTGCCAGCAGCGTAGGACTAGACGAGGTCTACGAGCAGTACTTC. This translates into CASSVGLDEVYEQYF.

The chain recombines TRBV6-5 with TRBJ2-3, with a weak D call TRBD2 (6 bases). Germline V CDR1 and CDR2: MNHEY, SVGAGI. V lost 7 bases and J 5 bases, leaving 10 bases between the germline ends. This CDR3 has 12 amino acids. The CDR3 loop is CASKAGIDTQYF. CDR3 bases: TGTGCCAGCAAGGCGGGGATAGATACGCAGTATTTT.

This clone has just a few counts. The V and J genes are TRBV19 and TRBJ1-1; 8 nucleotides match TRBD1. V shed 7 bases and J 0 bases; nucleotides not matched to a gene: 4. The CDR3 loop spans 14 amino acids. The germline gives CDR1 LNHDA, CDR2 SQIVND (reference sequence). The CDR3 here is CASTSTGVNTEAFF. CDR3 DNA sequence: TGTGCCAGTACCTCGACAGGGGTGAACACTGAAGCTTTCTTT.

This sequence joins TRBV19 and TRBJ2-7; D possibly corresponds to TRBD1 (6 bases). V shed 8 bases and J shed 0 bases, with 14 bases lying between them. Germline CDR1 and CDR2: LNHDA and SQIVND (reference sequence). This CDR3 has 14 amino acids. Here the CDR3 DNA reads TGTGCCAGTGGAGAACAGGGTAGCTCCTACGAGCAGTACTTC. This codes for CASGEQGSSYEQYF.

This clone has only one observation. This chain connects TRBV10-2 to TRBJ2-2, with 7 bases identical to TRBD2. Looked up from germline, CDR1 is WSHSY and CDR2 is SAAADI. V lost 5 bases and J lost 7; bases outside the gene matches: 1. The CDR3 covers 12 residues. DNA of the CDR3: TGCGCCAGCAGTCGGGGGGACGGGGAGCTGTTTTTT. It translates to CASSRGDGELFF.

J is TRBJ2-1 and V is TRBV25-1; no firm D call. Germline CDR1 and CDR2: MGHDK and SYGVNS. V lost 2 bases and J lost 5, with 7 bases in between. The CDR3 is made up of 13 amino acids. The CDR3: CASSEMRDNEQFF. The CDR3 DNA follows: TGTGCCAGCAGTGAAATGAGAGACAATGAGCAGTTCTTC.

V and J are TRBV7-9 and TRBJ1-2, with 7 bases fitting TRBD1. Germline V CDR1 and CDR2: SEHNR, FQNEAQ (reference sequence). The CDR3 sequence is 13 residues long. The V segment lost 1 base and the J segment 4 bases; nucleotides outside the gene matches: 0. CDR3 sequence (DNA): TGTGCCAGCAGCTTAGGACAGGGCTATGGCTACACCTTC. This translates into CASSLGQGYGYTF.

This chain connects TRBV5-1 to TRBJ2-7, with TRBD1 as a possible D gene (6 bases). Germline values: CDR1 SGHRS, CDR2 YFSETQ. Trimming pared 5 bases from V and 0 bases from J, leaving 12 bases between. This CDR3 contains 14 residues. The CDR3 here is CASRIQGNSYEQYF. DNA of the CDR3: TGCGCCAGCAGAATCCAGGGGAACTCCTACGAGCAGTACTTC. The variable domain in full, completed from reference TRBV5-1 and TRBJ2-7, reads KAGVTQTPRYLIKTRGQQVTLSCSPISGHRSVSWYQQTPGQGLQFLFEYFSETQRNKGNFPGRFSGRQFSNSRSEMNVSTLELGDSALYLCASRIQGNSYEQYFGPGTRLTVT.

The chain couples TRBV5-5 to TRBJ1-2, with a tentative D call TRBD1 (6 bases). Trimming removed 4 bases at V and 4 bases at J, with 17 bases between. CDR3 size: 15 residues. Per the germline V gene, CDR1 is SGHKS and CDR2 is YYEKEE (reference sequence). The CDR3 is CASSPTGLRSYGYTF. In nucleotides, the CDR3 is TGTGCCAGCAGCCCAACAGGGCTACGAAGCTATGGCTACACCTTC.

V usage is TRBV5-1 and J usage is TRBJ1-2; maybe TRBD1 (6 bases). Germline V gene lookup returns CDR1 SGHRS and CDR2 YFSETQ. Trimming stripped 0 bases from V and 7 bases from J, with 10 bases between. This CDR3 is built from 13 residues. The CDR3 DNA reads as TGCGCCAGCAGCTTGGAACAGGGTGGTGGCTACACCTTC. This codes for CASSLEQGGGYTF.

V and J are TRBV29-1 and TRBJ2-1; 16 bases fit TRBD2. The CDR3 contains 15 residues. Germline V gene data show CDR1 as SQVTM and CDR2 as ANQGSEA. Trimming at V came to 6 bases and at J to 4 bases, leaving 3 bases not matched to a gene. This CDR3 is CSVGLAGGPYNEQFF. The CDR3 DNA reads TGCAGCGTGGGACTAGCGGGGGGGCCTTACAATGAGCAGTTCTTC.

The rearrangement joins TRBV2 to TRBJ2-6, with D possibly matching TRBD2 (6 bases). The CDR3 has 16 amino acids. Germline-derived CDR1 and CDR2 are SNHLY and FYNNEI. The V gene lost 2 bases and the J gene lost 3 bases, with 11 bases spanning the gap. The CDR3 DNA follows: TGTGCCAGCAGTGAAAGTTTGGGACTTGGGGCCAACGTCCTGACTTTC. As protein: CASSESLGLGANVLTF.

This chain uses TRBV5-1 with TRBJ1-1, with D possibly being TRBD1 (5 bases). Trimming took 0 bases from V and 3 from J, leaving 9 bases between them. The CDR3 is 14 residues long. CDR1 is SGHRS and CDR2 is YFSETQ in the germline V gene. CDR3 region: CASSLDRPDTEAFF. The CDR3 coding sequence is TGCGCCAGCAGCTTGGACAGGCCAGACACTGAAGCTTTCTTT.

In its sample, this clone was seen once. CDR3 in DNA: TGTGCCTGGAGTGTGCCGGTACTCTATGGCTACACCTTC. Protein: CAWSVPVLYGYTF. The rearrangement links TRBV30 to TRBJ1-2, with D unclear. Trimming left V 0 bases short and J 4 bases short, with 9 bases between. This CDR3 is 13 amino acids long. Germline V gene lookup returns CDR1 GTSNPN and CDR2 SVGIG (reference sequence).

As DNA, the CDR3 is TGTGCCAGCAGCGTAGACGGGGCCCCGGGAGGCACTGAAGCTTTCTTT. This translates into CASSVDGAPGGTEAFF. This chain uses TRBV9 with TRBJ1-1; D might be TRBD1 (5 bases). Germline CDR1 is SGDLS and CDR2 is YYNGEE. The length of the CDR3 is 16 residues. V was pared by 0 bases and J by 4 bases, with 16 bases between.

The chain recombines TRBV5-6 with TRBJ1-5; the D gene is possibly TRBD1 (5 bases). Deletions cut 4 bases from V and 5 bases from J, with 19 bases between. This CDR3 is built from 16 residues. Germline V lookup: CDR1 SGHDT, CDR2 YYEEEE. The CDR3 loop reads CASSSLGGYTDQPQHF. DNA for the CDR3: TGTGCCAGCAGCAGCTTGGGGGGGTACACCGATCAGCCCCAGCATTTT.